The next 12 T cell receptor beta chains were all read from a single sample in a study of PD-L1 blockade in urothelial cancer. The protocol was immunoSEQ multiplex PCR, while the TCRdb copy is restricted to in-frame clones and leaves out a portion. The sample yields about 63,000 clones, approximately 81% seen once. Described time point: pretreatment peripheral blood. The sample in question was PBMCs, obtained around atezolizumab (anti-PD-L1) treatment. The receptors were gathered from an older man with urothelial cancer.

The J gene is TRBJ1-2, the V gene TRBV19, with TRBD1 identical over 10 bases. V lost 4 bases, J lost 4 bases, and 9 bases stayed unmatched. Germline assignment: CDR1 LNHDA and CDR2 SQIVND (reference sequence). The CDR3 runs to 16 residues. CDR3 in amino acids: CASSTHTRTGGYGYTF. CDR3 coding DNA: TGTGCCAGTAGTACCCATACACGGACAGGGGGCTATGGCTACACCTTC.

V is TRBV29-1 and J is TRBJ2-1, with 8 bases identical to TRBD2. Germline trimming cut 2 bases from V and 13 bases from J; bases unmatched to any gene: 13. Germline CDR1 reads SQVTM; CDR2 reads ANQGSEA. The CDR3 consists of 14 residues. CDR3 sequence (DNA): TGCAGCGTTGAATTAGGCGGGGGGTACCCTCCTCAGTTCTTC. The encoded protein is CSVELGGGYPPQFF.

The sample holds one count of this clone. The J gene is TRBJ1-2, the V gene TRBV5-1; perhaps TRBD1 as D (5 bases). Trimming took 0 bases from V and 3 from J, leaving 6 bases between them. CDR1 is SGHRS, CDR2 YFSETQ, per germline. The CDR3 contains 13 residues. The CDR3 region has the DNA TGCGCCAGCAGCTTGGAAGGGGACTATGGCTACACCTTC. It translates to CASSLEGDYGYTF.

V gene TRBV30 combines with J gene TRBJ1-2, with 7 bases identical to TRBD1. CDR1 is GTSNPN, CDR2 SVGIG, per germline (reference sequence). The V segment lost 7 bases and the J segment 8 bases; nucleotides outside the gene matches: 7. The CDR3 sequence is 11 residues long. The CDR3 region has the DNA TGTGCCTTGGCAGGGGGGCGAGGCTACACCTTC. Translated, it gives CALAGGRGYTF.

This chain uses TRBV16 with TRBJ2-5, with no clear D. CDR3 length: 13 amino acids. Trimming cost V 3 bases and J 2 bases, with 7 bases left between them. The germline CDR1 and CDR2 sequences are KGHSY and FQNENV. DNA of the CDR3: TGTGCCAGCAGCCAGGGCACACAAGAGACCCAGTACTTC. Its protein product is CASSQGTQETQYF. Combining the CDR3 with reference TRBV16 and TRBJ2-5 gives the whole variable domain GEEVAQTPKHLVRGEGQKAKLYCAPIKGHSYVFWYQQVLKNEFKFLISFQNENVFDETGMPKERFSAKCLPNSPCSLEIQATKLEDSAVYFCASSQGTQETQYFGPGTRLLVL.

This clone was recorded a few times. V gene TRBV4-1 combines with J gene TRBJ2-1; 7 bases are a match to TRBD2. Trimming removed 1 base from V and 5 bases from J; junction bases left unmatched: 8. The germline V gene has CDR1 MGHRA and CDR2 YSYEKL. This CDR3 contains 16 residues. CDR3 sequence: CASSQARTRHNNEQFF. The CDR3 nucleotides are TGCGCCAGCAGCCAAGCCCGGACTAGACACAACAATGAGCAGTTCTTC.

V is TRBV2 and J is TRBJ1-1; D might be TRBD1 (6 bases). Germline lookup yields CDR1 SNHLY and CDR2 FYNNEI. V lost 2 bases and J 4 bases, leaving 11 bases between the germline ends. The CDR3 length is 14 residues. The CDR3 spells CASSELDSVTEAFF. The CDR3 DNA reads as TGTGCCAGCAGTGAACTGGACAGCGTCACTGAAGCTTTCTTT.

This clone was observed once. The chain uses TRBV5-4 and TRBJ2-5, with a possible D match to TRBD2 (6 bases). The germline CDR1 and CDR2 sequences are SGHNT and YYREEE (reference sequence). Trimming cost V 1 base and J 4 bases, with 14 bases left between them. The CDR3 is 15 residues long. The CDR3 nucleotides are TGTGCCAGCAGCTTGTTGTCAGAGGGAGGAGAGACCCAGTACTTC. It translates to CASSLLSEGGETQYF.

This clone was detected only once. The J gene is TRBJ2-4, the V gene TRBV5-6; 12 bases align to TRBD2. CDR1 is SGHDT, CDR2 YYEEEE, per germline. The J segment lost 8 bases and the V segment lost 4 bases, leaving 4 bases of the junction unmatched. The CDR3 runs 14 residues. The CDR3 reads CASSRLAGGDIQYF. The CDR3 DNA sequence: TGTGCCAGCAGCAGGCTAGCGGGGGGGGACATTCAGTACTTC.

The chain employs TRBV7-2 and TRBJ1-5; the D gene is possibly TRBD1 (6 bases). Trimming pared 1 base from V and 3 bases from J, leaving 10 bases between. The CDR3 sequence is 15 residues long. In germline, CDR1 is SGHTA, CDR2 FQGNSA. CDR3 bases: TGTGCCAGCAGCTTAGTAACAGGGAACAATCAGCCCCAGCATTTT. The encoded protein is CASSLVTGNNQPQHF.

The chain is built from TRBV29-1 and TRBJ1-4; a weak D match, TRBD1 (5 bases). CDR1 is SQVTM and CDR2 is ANQGSEA in the germline V gene. V was cut by 6 bases and J by 1 base, with 21 bases left in between. CDR3 length: 17 amino acids. The CDR3 DNA is TGCAGCGTCCGTGGGGGGGGAATGGGGCGAACTAATGAAAAACTGTTTTTT. It codes for CSVRGGGMGRTNEKLFF.

The CDR3 DNA is TGTGCCAGTAGTACACAAGTGAACACTGAAGCTTTCTTT. This encodes CASSTQVNTEAFF. The chain is built from TRBV19 and TRBJ1-1; no definite D call. Trimming left V 4 bases short and J 0 bases short, with 6 bases between. The germline CDR1 and CDR2 sequences are LNHDA and SQIVND (reference sequence). The CDR3 is made up of 13 amino acids.